These 24 T cell receptor beta chains came from one sample sequenced in a study of early T cells in non-severe SARS-CoV-2 infection. TCRdb reprocessed the 5' RACE reads via MiXCR and lists one record per CDR3 protein. The sample records about 60,000 distinct CDR3 sequences, around 10% being singletons. The sample in question was whole blood, obtained at baseline. The receptor set was obtained from an adult who was a healthcare worker with PCR-confirmed SARS-CoV-2 infection or an uninfected control (not recorded which).

The genes are TRBV6-5 and TRBJ1-2; 8 positions match TRBD1. Germline V CDR1 and CDR2: MNHEY, SVGAGI. J lost 1 base, V lost 4 bases, and 5 bases had no gene match. This CDR3 is 15 amino acids long. The CDR3 loop reads CASSLGTGLNYGYTF. The CDR3 DNA is TGTGCCAGCAGTTTAGGGACAGGACTTAACTATGGCTACACCTTC.

The V and J genes are TRBV20-1 and TRBJ1-2; D might be TRBD1 (6 bases). CDR1 is DFQATT, CDR2 SNEGSKA, per germline (reference sequence). Trimming took off 3 bases at V and 6 bases at J, with 14 bases between the two ends. The length of the CDR3 is 13 residues. This CDR3 reads CSARPTGRHGYTF. In nucleotides, the CDR3 is TGCAGTGCTAGGCCTACAGGGCGGCATGGCTACACCTTC.

The V call is TRBV6-2 or TRBV6-3, the J call TRBJ2-5, with a possible D match to TRBD2 (6 bases). The V end was cut by 5 bases, the J end by 5 bases, with 18 bases between. Germline V gives CDR1 MNHEY, CDR2 SVGEGT. The CDR3 totals 15 residues. CDR3 residues: CASSAPGGASETQYF. In nucleotides, the CDR3 is TGTGCCAGCAGTGCACCGGGCGGGGCCAGTGAGACCCAGTACTTC.

The sample holds many counts of this clonotype. This chain connects TRBV2 to TRBJ2-7; the D gene is possibly TRBD1 (5 bases). The CDR3 extends over 13 amino acids. CDR1 and CDR2 from the germline V gene are SNHLY and FYNNEI. V was cut by 3 bases and J by 6 bases, with 12 bases left in between. The CDR3, as DNA: TGTGCCAGCAGTGATTTCAGGGCCTCCGAGCAGTACTTC. Translated: CASSDFRASEQYF.

The chain employs TRBV6-5 and TRBJ1-4, with 8 bases aligning to TRBD1. The CDR3 is made up of 16 amino acids. The trim removed 2 bases at V and 3 bases at J, leaving 5 bases unmatched. CDR1 is MNHEY, CDR2 SVGAGI, per germline. As DNA, the CDR3 is TGTGCCAGCAGTTACGACAGGGGCACGCCTAATGAAAAACTGTTTTTT. This translates into CASSYDRGTPNEKLFF.

This clonotype has just a few counts. The chain links TRBV11-2 to TRBJ2-7; 10 bases are shared with TRBD1. This CDR3 has 15 amino acids. J was trimmed by 4 bases and V by 0 bases; bases with no gene match: 3. Looked up from germline, CDR1 is SGHAT and CDR2 is FQNNGV. CDR3 sequence: CASSLEGTGVYEQYF. The CDR3 DNA sequence: TGTGCCAGCAGCTTAGAGGGGACAGGGGTTTACGAGCAGTACTTC.

This clonotype came up a few times. This chain connects TRBV14 to TRBJ2-2; either TRBD1 or TRBD2 may fit D (5 bases each). CDR3 length equals 19 residues. The germline gives CDR1 SGHDN, CDR2 FVKESK. With 4 bases removed from V and 6 bases from J, the gap between germline ends came to 27 bases. DNA of the CDR3: TGTGCCAGCAGCCTGCGACGGAAAGGTCAGGGACGGTATCCCGGGGAGCTGTTTTTT. Its protein product is CASSLRRKGQGRYPGELFF.

This chain joins TRBV10-2 and TRBJ2-1; TRBD2 matches at 8 bases. CDR1 WSHSY and CDR2 SAAADI come from the germline V gene. The ends lost 3 bases at V and 4 bases at J; junction bases unmatched: 5. The CDR3 extends over 15 amino acids. The CDR3 nucleotides read TGCGCCAGCAGTGACGGGGGACTAGGGTACAATGAGCAGTTCTTC. Protein sequence: CASSDGGLGYNEQFF.

This clonotype was counted at least ten times. V gene TRBV19 combines with J gene TRBJ1-5; D possibly corresponds to TRBD1 (5 bases). The CDR3 consists of 14 residues. Looked up from germline, CDR1 is LNHDA and CDR2 is SQIVND (reference sequence). V dropped 3 bases and J dropped 4 bases, with 10 bases sitting between them. The CDR3 loop reads CASSIAPGNQPQHF. The CDR3 nucleotides are TGTGCCAGTAGTATCGCGCCAGGGAATCAGCCCCAGCATTTT.

The CDR3: CSVEDGSLNYGYTF. DNA of the CDR3: TGCAGCGTTGAAGACGGGAGCCTGAACTATGGCTACACCTTC. This chain connects TRBV29-1 to TRBJ1-2; unclear D gene. Trimming left V 0 bases short and J 2 bases short, with 10 bases between. This CDR3 comprises 14 residues. Germline values: CDR1 SQVTM, CDR2 ANQGSEA.

Only a few counts were recorded for this clonotype. The V call is TRBV12-3 or TRBV12-4, the J call TRBJ2-3; D is possibly TRBD2 (7 bases). CDR3 size: 14 residues. V lost 4 bases, J lost 4 bases, and 12 bases lay in between. CDR3 in DNA: TGTGCCAGCAGTTCGGGGGGCGGAGCAGATACGCAGTATTTT. It yields the protein CASSSGGGADTQYF.

This clonotype was found many times. The chain couples TRBV7-2 to TRBJ1-2, with D unclear. With 5 bases removed from V and 4 bases from J, the gap between germline ends came to 14 bases. The CDR3 consists of 14 residues. Germline values: CDR1 SGHTA, CDR2 FQGNSA. The CDR3 sequence is CASSAGVGVYGYTF. CDR3 nucleotides: TGTGCCAGCAGCGCCGGAGTGGGTGTCTATGGCTACACCTTC.

This clonotype occurred a few times. This rearrangement joins TRBV19 to TRBJ2-5, with TRBD1 identical over 8 bases. CDR1 LNHDA and CDR2 SQIVND come from the germline V gene (reference sequence). After removal of 5 bases from V and 2 bases from J, the junction contained 4 bases not matched to a gene. The CDR3 has 14 amino acids. The CDR3 DNA follows: TGTGCCAGTAGTGACTGGACAGGGCAAGAGACCCAGTACTTC. Translated, it gives CASSDWTGQETQYF.

This clonotype was detected ten times or more. The rearrangement links TRBV7-3 to TRBJ2-1; the D is unclear. Trimming removed 4 bases at V and 3 bases at J, with 16 bases between. CDR1 SGHTA and CDR2 FQGTGA come from the germline V gene. This CDR3 has 16 residues. CDR3 residues: CASSSQIGASYNEQFF. CDR3 bases: TGTGCCAGCAGCTCACAGATAGGCGCTAGCTACAATGAGCAGTTCTTC.

This clonotype was detected many times. This CDR3 reads CASSFRQGDIQYF. CDR3 sequence (DNA): TGTGCCAGCAGTTTCAGACAGGGGGACATTCAGTACTTC. The genes are TRBV7-8 and TRBJ2-4, with TRBD1 matching over 9 bases. The trim removed 6 bases at V and 8 bases at J, leaving 5 bases unmatched. Per germline, CDR1 SGHVS and CDR2 FQNEAQ. CDR3 length equals 13 residues.

The chain links TRBV6-5 to TRBJ2-5, with TRBD2 matching over 9 bases. The V segment lost 4 bases and the J segment 12 bases; nucleotides outside the gene matches: 12. Germline assignment: CDR1 MNHEY and CDR2 SVGAGI. This CDR3 has 14 amino acids. The CDR3 coding sequence is TGTGCCAGCAGTTTACGTAGCGGGGGCCCCGCGGAGTACTTC. This codes for CASSLRSGGPAEYF.

The table lists this clonotype with a few counts. V gene TRBV28 combines with J gene TRBJ2-7; 12 positions match TRBD2. The ends lost 2 bases at V and 0 bases at J; junction bases unmatched: 8. CDR3 length: 18 residues. Germline lookup yields CDR1 MDHEN and CDR2 SYDVKM. Here the CDR3 reads CASSLGGLAGILSYEQYF. The CDR3 nucleotides are TGTGCCAGCAGTTTAGGTGGACTAGCGGGGATTCTCTCCTACGAGCAGTACTTC.

This chain connects TRBV12-5 to TRBJ2-3; D is unclear. Germline loops: CDR1 LGHNT, CDR2 FRNRAP. Trimming stripped 2 bases from V and 3 bases from J, with 0 bases between. CDR3 size: 11 residues. The DNA for the CDR3 is TGTGCTAGTGGTTTGACAGATACGCAGTATTTT. This encodes CASGLTDTQYF.

The sample holds a few counts of this clonotype. The CDR3: CASREAWDSPLHF. In nucleotides, the CDR3 is TGTGCCAGTAGAGAGGCTTGGGATTCACCCCTCCACTTT. V is TRBV19 and J is TRBJ1-6; unclear D gene. This CDR3 contains 13 residues. Germline lookup yields CDR1 LNHDA and CDR2 SQIVND (reference sequence). Trimming stripped 6 bases from V and 8 bases from J, with 11 bases between.

This clonotype was recorded at least ten times. The chain uses TRBV5-4 and TRBJ2-1, with 8 bases fitting TRBD1. V shed 0 bases, J shed 6 bases, and the junction held 5 bases outside the gene matches. The V gene's germline CDR1 is SGHNT and CDR2 YYREEE (reference sequence). This CDR3 is built from 15 residues. The CDR3 here is CASSLDRGNPNEQFF. CDR3 nucleotides: TGTGCCAGCAGCTTGGACAGGGGGAACCCCAATGAGCAGTTCTTC. The full variable domain, completed using reference TRBV5-4 and TRBJ2-1, is ETGVTQSPTHLIKTRGQQVTLRCSSQSGHNTVSWYQQALGQGPQFIFQYYREEENGRGNFPPRFSGLQFPNYSSELNVNALELDDSALYLCASSLDRGNPNEQFFGPGTRLTVL.

The table lists this clonotype with a few counts. The rearrangement links TRBV3-1 to TRBJ1-2; 7 nucleotides line up with TRBD1. Germline CDR1 and CDR2: LGHDT and YNNKEL (reference sequence). The CDR3 is made up of 14 amino acids. J lost 3 bases, V lost 1 base, and 2 bases had no gene match. CDR3 amino acids: CASSQGTGHYGYTF. The CDR3 coding sequence is TGTGCCAGCAGCCAAGGGACAGGCCACTATGGCTACACCTTC. The full variable domain, in which reference TRBV3-1 and TRBJ1-2 provide the parts outside the CDR3, is DTAVSQTPKYLVTQMGNDKSIKCEQNLGHDTMYWYKQDSKKFLKIMFSYNNKELIINETVPNRFSPKSPDKAHLNLHINSLELGDSAVYFCASSQGTGHYGYTFGSGTRLTVV.

The table lists this clonotype with many counts. J is TRBJ2-5 and V is TRBV7-9; tentatively, D is TRBD2 (5 bases). The CDR3 runs to 14 residues. The germline V gene encodes CDR1 SEHNR and CDR2 FQNEAQ (reference sequence). V was shortened by 5 bases and J by 7 bases, with 17 bases between the two germline ends. CDR3 loop: CASSEGLPERTQYF. The CDR3 DNA reads TGTGCCAGCAGCGAGGGCCTCCCGGAGAGGACCCAGTACTTC.

V and J are TRBV6-5 and TRBJ2-3, with a weak D call TRBD1 (5 bases). The CDR3 totals 15 residues. Looked up from germline, CDR1 is MNHEY and CDR2 is SVGAGI. The V gene lost 5 bases and the J gene lost 2 bases, with 14 bases spanning the gap. The CDR3 DNA is TGTGCCAGCAGTCAAGACAGAGACCCCACAGATACGCAGTATTTT. This translates into CASSQDRDPTDTQYF.

This rearrangement joins TRBV20-1 to TRBJ2-3; D tentatively fits TRBD1 or TRBD2 (5 bases each). The V and J ends lost 3 bases and 1 base respectively, with 20 bases between them. The CDR3 has 17 residues. Germline V gene sequence: CDR1 DFQATT, CDR2 SNEGSKA (reference sequence). CDR3 loop: CSARWPGPRKGTDTQYF. DNA for the CDR3: TGCAGTGCTAGGTGGCCGGGACCAAGGAAAGGCACAGATACGCAGTATTTT.